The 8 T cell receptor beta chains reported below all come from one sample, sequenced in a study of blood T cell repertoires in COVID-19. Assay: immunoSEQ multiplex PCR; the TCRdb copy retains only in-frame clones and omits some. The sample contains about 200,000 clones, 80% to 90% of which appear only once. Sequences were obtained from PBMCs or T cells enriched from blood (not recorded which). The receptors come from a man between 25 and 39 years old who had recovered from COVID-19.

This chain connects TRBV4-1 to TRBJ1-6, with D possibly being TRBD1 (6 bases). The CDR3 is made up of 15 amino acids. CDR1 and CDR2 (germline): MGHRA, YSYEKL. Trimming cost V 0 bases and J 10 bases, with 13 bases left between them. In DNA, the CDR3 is TGCGCCAGCAGCCAAGACCCGGGGGGGGGCTCACCCCTCCACTTT. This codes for CASSQDPGGGSPLHF.

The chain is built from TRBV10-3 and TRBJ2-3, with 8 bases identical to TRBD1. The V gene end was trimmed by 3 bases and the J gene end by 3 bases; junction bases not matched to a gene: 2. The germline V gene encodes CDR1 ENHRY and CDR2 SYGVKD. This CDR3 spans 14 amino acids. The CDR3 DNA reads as TGTGCCATCAGTGACAGGGGGCGGACAGATACGCAGTATTTT. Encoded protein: CAISDRGRTDTQYF.

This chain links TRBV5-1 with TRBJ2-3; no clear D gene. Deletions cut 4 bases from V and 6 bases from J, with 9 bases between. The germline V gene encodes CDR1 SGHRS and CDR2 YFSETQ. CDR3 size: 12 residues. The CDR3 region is CASSPFRDTQYF. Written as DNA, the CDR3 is TGCGCCAGCAGCCCCTTTCGGGATACGCAGTATTTT. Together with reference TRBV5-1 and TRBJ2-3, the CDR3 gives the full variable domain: KAGVTQTPRYLIKTRGQQVTLSCSPISGHRSVSWYQQTPGQGLQFLFEYFSETQRNKGNFPGRFSGRQFSNSRSEMNVSTLELGDSALYLCASSPFRDTQYFGPGTRLTVL.

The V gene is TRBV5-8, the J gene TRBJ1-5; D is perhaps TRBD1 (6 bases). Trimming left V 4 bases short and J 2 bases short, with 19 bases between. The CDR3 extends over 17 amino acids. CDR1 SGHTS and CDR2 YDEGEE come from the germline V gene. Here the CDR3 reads CASSPRGISAGNQPQHF. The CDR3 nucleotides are TGTGCCAGCAGCCCCAGGGGTATAAGTGCGGGCAATCAGCCCCAGCATTTT.

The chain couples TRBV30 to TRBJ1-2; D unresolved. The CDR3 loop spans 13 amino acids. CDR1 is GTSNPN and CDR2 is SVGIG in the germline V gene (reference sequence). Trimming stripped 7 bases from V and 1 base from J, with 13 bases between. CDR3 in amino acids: CASNPESNYGYTF. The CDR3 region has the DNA TGTGCCTCAAACCCCGAGAGTAACTATGGCTACACCTTC.

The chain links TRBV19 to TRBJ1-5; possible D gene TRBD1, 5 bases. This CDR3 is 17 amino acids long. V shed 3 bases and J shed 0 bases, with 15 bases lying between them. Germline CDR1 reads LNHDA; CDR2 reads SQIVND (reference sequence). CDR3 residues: CASSIIGGGYSNQPQHF. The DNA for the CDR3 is TGTGCCAGTAGTATTATTGGGGGGGGATATAGCAATCAGCCCCAGCATTTT.

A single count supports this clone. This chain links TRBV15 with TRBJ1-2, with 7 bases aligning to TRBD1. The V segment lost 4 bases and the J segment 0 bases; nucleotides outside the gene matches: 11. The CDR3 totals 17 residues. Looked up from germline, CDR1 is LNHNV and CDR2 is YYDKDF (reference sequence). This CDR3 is CATSKNFRDSSNYGYTF. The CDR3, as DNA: TGTGCCACCAGCAAAAATTTCCGGGACAGCTCTAACTATGGCTACACCTTC.

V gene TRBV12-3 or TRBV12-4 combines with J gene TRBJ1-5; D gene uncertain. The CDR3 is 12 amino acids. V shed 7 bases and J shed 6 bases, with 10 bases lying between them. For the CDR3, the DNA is TGTGCCAGCACCTTCAGAGGTCAGCCCCAGCATTTT. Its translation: CASTFRGQPQHF.